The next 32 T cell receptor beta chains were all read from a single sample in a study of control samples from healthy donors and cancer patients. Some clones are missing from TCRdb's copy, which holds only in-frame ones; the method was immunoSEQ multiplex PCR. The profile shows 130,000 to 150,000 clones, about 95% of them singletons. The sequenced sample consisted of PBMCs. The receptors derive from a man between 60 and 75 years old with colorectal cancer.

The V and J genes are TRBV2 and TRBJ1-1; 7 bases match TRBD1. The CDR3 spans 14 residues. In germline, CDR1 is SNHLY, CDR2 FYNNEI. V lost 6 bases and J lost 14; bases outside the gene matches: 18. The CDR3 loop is CASSLGQPPPVGFF. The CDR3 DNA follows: TGTGCCAGCAGCCTGGGACAGCCACCGCCGGTGGGCTTCTTT.

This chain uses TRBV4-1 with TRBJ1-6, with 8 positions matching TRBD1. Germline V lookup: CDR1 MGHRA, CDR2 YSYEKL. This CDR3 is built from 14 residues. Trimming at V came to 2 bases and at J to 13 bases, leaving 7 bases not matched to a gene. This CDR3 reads CASSQTGQGIPLHF. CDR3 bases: TGCGCCAGCAGCCAAACCGGACAGGGAATCCCCCTCCACTTT.

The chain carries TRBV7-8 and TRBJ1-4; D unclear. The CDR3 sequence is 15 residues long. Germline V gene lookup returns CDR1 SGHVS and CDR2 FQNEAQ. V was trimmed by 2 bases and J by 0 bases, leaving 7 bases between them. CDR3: CASSLYWSTNEKLFF. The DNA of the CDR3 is TGTGCCAGCAGCTTATATTGGTCAACTAATGAAAAACTGTTTTTT.

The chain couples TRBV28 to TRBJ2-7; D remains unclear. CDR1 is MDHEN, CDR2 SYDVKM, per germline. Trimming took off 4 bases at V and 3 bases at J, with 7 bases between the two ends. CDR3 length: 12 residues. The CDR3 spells CASSSTVYEQYF. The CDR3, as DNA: TGTGCCAGCAGTTCTACGGTCTACGAGCAGTACTTC.

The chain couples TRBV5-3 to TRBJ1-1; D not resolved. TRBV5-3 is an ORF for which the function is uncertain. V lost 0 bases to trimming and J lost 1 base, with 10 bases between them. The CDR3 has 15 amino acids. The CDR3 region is CARSLGGGRNTEAFF. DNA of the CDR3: TGTGCCAGAAGCTTGGGGGGAGGAAGGAACACTGAAGCTTTCTTT.

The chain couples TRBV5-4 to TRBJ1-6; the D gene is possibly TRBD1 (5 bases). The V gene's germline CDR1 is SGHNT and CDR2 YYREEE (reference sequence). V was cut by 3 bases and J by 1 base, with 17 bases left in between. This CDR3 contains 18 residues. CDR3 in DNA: TGTGCCAGCAGCTGGACGGCCGGGGAGGGGTCCTATAATTCACCCCTCCACTTT. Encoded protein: CASSWTAGEGSYNSPLHF.

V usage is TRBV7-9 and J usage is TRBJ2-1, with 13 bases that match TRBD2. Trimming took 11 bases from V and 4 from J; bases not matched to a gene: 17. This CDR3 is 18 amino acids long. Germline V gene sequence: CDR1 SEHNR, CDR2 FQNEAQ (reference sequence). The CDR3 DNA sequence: TGTGCCGGATCTCGGACTAGCGGGGGCACGATAAAATACAATGAGCAGTTCTTC. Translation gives CAGSRTSGGTIKYNEQFF.

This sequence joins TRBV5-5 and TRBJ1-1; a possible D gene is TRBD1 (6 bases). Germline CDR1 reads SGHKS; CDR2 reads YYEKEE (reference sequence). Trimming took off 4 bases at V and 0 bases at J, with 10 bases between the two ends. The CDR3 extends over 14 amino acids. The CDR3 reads CASSTGQLNTEAFF. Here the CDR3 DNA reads TGTGCCAGCAGCACAGGACAGTTGAACACTGAAGCTTTCTTT.

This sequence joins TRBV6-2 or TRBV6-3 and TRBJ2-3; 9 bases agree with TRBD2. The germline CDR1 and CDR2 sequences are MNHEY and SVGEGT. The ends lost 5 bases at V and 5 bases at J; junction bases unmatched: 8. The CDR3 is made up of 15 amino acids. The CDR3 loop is CASSTSGGHGDTQYF. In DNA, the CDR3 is TGTGCCAGCAGTACCAGCGGGGGGCACGGAGATACGCAGTATTTT.

For the CDR3, the DNA is TGTGCCATCGCCGGGACTTTCTCAACCGGGGAGCTGTTTTTT. Translation: CAIAGTFSTGELFF. This chain connects TRBV10-3 to TRBJ2-2; D is perhaps TRBD2 (6 bases). Germline V gene data show CDR1 as ENHRY and CDR2 as SYGVKD. CDR3 length: 14 residues. Trimming removed 8 bases from V and 5 bases from J, with 15 bases in between.

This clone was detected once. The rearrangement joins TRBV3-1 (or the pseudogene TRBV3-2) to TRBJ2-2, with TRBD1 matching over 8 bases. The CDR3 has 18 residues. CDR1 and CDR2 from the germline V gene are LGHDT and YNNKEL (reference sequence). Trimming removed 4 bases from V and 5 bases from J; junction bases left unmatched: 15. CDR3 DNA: TGTGCCAGCAGCCGAAGACCCCAGGGGGCGGGACGGACCGGGGAGCTGTTTTTT. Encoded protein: CASSRRPQGAGRTGELFF.

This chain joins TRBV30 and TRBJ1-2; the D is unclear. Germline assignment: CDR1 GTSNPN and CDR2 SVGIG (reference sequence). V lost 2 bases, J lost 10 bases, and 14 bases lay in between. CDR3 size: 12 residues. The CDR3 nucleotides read TGTGCCTGGAGTAAGGAGGGAGGCGTCTACACCTTC. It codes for CAWSKEGGVYTF.

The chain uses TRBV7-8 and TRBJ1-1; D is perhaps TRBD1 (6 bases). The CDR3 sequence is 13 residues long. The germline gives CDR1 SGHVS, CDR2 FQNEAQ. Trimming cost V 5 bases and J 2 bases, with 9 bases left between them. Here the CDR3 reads CASSNRANTEAFF. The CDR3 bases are TGTGCCAGCAGCAACAGGGCTAACACTGAAGCTTTCTTT.

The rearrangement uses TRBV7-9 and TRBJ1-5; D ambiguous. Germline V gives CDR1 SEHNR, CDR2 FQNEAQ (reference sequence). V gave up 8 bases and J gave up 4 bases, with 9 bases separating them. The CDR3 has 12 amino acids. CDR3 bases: TGTGCCAGCGGTGAAGGGAATCAGCCCCAGCATTTT. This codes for CASGEGNQPQHF.

The CDR3 here is CASSAGGETQYF. CDR3 in DNA: TGTGCCAGCAGTGCCGGGGGGGAGACCCAGTACTTC. The chain uses TRBV27 and TRBJ2-5, with 7 bases identical to TRBD2. With V trimmed by 5 bases and J by 5 bases, 2 bases remained unmatched. The CDR3 has 12 residues. Germline values: CDR1 MNHEY, CDR2 SMNVEV (reference sequence).

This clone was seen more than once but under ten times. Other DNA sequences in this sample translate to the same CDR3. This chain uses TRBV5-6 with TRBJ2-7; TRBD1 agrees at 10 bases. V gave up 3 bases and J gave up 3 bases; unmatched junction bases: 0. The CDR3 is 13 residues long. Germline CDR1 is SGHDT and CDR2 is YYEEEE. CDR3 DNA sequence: TGTGCCAGCAGCTGGGACAGGGGCTACGAGCAGTACTTC. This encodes CASSWDRGYEQYF.

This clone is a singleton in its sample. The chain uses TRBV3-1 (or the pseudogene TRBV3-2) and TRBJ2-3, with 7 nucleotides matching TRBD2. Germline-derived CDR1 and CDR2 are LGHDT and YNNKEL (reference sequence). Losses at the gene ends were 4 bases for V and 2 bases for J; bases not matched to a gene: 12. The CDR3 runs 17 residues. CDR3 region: CASSPESTGGPTDTQYF. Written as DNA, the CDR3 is TGTGCCAGCAGCCCAGAGAGTACGGGGGGACCCACAGATACGCAGTATTTT.

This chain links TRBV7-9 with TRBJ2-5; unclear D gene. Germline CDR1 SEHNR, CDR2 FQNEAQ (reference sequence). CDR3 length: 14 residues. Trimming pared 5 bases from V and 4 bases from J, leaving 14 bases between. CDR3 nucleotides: TGTGCCAGCAGCACCCCGGGTCCCTTAGAGACCCAGTACTTC. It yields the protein CASSTPGPLETQYF.

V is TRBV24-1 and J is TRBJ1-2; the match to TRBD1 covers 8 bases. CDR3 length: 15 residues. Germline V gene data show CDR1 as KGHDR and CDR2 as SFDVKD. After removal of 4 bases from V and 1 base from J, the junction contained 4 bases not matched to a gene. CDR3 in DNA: TGTGCCACCAGTGACCCGGGACAGGATAACTATGGCTACACCTTC. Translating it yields CATSDPGQDNYGYTF.

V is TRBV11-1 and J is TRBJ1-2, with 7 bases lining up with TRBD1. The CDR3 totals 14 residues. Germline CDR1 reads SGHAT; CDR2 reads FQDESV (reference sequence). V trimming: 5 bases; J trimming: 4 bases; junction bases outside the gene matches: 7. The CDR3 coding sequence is TGTGCCAGCAGCCTACTCAGGGGGTCCTATGGCTACACCTTC. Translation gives CASSLLRGSYGYTF.

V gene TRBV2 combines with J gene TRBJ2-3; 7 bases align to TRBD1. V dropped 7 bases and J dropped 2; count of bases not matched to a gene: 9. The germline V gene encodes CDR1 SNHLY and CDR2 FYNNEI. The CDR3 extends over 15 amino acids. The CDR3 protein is CASTLTGPTTDTQYF. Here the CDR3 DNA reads TGTGCCAGCACTTTGACAGGGCCAACCACAGATACGCAGTATTTT.

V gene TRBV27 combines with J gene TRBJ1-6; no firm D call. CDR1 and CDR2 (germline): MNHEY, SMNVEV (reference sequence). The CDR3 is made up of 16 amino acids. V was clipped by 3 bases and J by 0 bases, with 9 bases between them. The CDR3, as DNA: TGTGCCAGCAGTTTGTCAGGCCGCTCCTATAATTCACCCCTCCACTTT. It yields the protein CASSLSGRSYNSPLHF.

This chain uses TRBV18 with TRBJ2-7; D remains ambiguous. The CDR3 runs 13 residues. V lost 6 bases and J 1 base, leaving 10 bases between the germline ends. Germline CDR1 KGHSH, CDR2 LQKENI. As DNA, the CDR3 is TGTGCCAGCTCTCCGACGGAATCCTACGAGCAGTACTTC. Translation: CASSPTESYEQYF.

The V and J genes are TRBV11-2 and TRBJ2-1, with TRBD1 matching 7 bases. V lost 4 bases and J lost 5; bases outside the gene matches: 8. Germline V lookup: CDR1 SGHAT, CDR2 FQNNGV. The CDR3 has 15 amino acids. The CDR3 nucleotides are TGTGCCAGCAGCTCACACAGGGGCCGGGACAATGAGCAGTTCTTC. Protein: CASSSHRGRDNEQFF.

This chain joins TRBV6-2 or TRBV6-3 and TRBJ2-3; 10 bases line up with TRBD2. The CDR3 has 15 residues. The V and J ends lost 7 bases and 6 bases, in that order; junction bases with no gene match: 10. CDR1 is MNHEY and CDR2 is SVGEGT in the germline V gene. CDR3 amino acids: CASNPSAGGRDTQYF. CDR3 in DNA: TGTGCCAGCAACCCCTCAGCGGGGGGGCGGGATACGCAGTATTTT.

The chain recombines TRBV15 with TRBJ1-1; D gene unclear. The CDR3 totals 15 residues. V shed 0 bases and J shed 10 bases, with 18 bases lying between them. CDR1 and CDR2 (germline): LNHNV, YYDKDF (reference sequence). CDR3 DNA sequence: TGTGCCACCAGCAGAGAGGGAGACACCCGCTGGAGAGCTTTCTTT. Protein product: CATSREGDTRWRAFF.

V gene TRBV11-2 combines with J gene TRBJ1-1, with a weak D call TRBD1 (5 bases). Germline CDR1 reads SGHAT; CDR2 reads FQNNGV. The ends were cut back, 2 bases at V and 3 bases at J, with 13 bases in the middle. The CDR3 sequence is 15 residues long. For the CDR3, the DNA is TGTGCCAGCAGCTTACGCCAGGGCGTGTACACTGAAGCTTTCTTT. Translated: CASSLRQGVYTEAFF.

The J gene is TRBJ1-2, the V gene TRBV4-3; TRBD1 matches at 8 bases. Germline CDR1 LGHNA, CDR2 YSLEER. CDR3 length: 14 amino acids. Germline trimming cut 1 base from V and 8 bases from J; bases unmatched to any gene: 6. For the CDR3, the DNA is TGCGCCAGCAGCCAAGGGCAGGGGGCGGAGGGCTACACCTTC. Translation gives CASSQGQGAEGYTF.

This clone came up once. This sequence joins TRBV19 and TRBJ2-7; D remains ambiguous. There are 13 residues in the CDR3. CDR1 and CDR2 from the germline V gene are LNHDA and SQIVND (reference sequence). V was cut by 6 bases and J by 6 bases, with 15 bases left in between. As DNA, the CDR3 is TGTGCCAGTAGCCAGATGGTGAGTAGCGAGCAGTACTTC. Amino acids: CASSQMVSSEQYF. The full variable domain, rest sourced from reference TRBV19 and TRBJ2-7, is DGGITQSPKYLFRKEGQNVTLSCEQNLNHDAMYWYRQDPGQGLRLIYYSQIVNDFQKGDIAEGYSVSREKKESFPLTVTSAQKNPTAFYLCASSQMVSSEQYFGPGTRLTVT.

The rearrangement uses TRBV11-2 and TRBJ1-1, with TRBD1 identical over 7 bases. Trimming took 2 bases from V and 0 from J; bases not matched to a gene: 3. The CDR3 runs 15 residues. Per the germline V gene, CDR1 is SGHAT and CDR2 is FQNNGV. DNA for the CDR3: TGTGCCAGCAGCTTAACGACAGGGCTGAACACTGAAGCTTTCTTT. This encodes CASSLTTGLNTEAFF. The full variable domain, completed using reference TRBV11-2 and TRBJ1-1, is EAGVAQSPRYKIIEKRQSVAFWCNPISGHATLYWYQQILGQGPKLLIQFQNNGVVDDSQLPKDRFSAERLKGVDSTLKIQPAKLEDSAVYLCASSLTTGLNTEAFFGQGTRLTVV.

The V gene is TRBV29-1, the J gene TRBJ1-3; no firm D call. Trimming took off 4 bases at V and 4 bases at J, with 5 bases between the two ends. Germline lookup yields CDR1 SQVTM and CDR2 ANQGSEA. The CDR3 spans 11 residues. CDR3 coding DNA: TGCAGCGTTGTTTCAGGAAACACCATATATTTT. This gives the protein CSVVSGNTIYF.

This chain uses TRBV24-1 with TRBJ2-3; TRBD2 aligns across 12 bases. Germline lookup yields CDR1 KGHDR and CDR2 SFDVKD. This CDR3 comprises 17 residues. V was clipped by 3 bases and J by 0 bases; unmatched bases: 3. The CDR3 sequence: CATSDAGLAGSTDTQYF. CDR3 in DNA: TGTGCCACCAGTGATGCAGGACTAGCGGGAAGCACAGATACGCAGTATTTT.